What follows is one TCR beta chain and its context. The antigen is unknown. This sample was taken from a study of cytomegalovirus exposure and HLA in healthy donors. The CDR3 has 13 residues. Trimming removed 2 bases at V and 8 bases at J, with 12 bases between. CDR1 and CDR2 from the germline V gene are SEHNR and FQNEAQ (reference sequence). The PCR had 60 Vbeta and 13 Jbeta primers. Repertoires were generated with immunoSEQ multiplex PCR, while TCRdb's copy carries only in-frame clones and drops some. The sample holds around 49,000 clones; around 80% are singletons and the top ten take approximately 7.6%. Study-level points and caveats: Later analysis suggested links between common viral pathogens and several top significant clusters. An analysis done earlier found most TCR beta V segments productive about 87% or about 30% of the time.

This TCR was recovered from a man under 40 in good health and CMV-seropositive. The sequenced material came from PBMCs. The chain uses TRBV7-9 and TRBJ1-2, with D possibly being TRBD1 (5 bases). CDR3: CASSLQGRWGYTF. The DNA for the CDR3 is TGTGCCAGCAGCTTACAGGGTCGGTGGGGCTACACCTTC.